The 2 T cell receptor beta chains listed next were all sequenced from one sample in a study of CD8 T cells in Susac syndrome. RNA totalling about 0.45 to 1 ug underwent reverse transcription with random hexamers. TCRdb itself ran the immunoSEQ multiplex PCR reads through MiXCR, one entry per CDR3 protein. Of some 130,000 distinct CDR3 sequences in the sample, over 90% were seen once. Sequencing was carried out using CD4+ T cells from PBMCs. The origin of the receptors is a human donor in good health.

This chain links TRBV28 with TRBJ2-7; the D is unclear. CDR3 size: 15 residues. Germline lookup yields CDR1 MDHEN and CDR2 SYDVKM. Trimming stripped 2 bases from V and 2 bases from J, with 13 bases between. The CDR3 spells CASSLGPSAPYEQYF. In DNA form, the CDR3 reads TGTGCCAGCAGTTTAGGCCCCTCCGCCCCCTACGAGCAGTACTTC.

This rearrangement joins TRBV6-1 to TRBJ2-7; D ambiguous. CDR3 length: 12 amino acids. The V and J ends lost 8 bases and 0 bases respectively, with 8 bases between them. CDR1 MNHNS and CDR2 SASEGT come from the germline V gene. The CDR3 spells CASGLSSYEQYF. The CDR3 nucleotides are TGTGCCAGCGGGCTGAGCTCCTACGAGCAGTACTTC.